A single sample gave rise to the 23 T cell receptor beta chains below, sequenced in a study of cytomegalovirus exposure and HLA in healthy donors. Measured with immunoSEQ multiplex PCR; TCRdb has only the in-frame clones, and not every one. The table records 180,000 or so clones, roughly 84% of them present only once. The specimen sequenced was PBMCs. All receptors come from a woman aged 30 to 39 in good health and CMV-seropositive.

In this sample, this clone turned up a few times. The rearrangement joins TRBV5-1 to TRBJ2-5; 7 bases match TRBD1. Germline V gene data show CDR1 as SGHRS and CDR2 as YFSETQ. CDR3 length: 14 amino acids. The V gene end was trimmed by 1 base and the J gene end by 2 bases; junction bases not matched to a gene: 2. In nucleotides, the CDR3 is TGCGCCAGCAGCTTGTCGGGACAGCAAGAGACCCAGTACTTC. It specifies CASSLSGQQETQYF.

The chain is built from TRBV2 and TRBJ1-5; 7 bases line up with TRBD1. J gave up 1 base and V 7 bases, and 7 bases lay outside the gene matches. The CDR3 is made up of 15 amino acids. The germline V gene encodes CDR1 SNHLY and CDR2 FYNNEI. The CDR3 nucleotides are TGTGCCAGCAAGGGGCCGGGACAGAGCAATCAGCCCCAGCATTTT. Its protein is CASKGPGQSNQPQHF.

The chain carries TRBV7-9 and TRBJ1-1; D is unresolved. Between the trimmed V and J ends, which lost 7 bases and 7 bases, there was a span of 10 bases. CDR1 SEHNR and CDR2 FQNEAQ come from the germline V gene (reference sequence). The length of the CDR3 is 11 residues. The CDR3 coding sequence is TGTGCCAGCACGTCGTACAGTGAAGCTTTCTTT. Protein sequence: CASTSYSEAFF. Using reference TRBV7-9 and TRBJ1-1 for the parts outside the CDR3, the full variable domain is DTGVSQNPRHKITKRGQNVTFRCDPISEHNRLYWYRQTLGQGPEFLTYFQNEAQLEKSRLLSDRFSAERPKGSFSTLEIQRTEQGDSAMYLCASTSYSEAFFGQGTRLTVV.

The CDR3 is CASPQGARTTYGYTF. CDR3 nucleotide sequence: TGTGCCAGCCCGCAGGGGGCGCGGACGACCTATGGCTACACCTTC. The V and J genes are TRBV21-1 and TRBJ1-2; the table gives TRBD1 as D, unverified against the DNA. TRBV21-1 is recorded as a pseudogene. The CDR3 has 15 amino acids.

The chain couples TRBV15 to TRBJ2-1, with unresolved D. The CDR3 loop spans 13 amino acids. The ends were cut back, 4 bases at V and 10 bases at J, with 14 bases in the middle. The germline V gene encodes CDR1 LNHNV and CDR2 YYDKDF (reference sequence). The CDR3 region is CATSNYATGEQFF. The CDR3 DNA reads TGTGCCACCAGCAACTACGCTACTGGGGAGCAGTTCTTC.

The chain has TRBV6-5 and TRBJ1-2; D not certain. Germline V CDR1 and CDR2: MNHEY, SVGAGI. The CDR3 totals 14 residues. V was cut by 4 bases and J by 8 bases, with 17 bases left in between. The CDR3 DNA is TGTGCCAGCAGTTCCTTCTCCGGAGTGCGCGGCTACACCTTC. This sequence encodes CASSSFSGVRGYTF.

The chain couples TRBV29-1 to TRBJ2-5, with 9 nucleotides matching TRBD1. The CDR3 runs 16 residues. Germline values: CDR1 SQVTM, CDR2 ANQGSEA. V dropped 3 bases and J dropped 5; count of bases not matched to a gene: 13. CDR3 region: CSVEGLDRGGGETQYF. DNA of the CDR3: TGCAGCGTTGAGGGTCTGGACAGGGGAGGAGGGGAGACCCAGTACTTC.

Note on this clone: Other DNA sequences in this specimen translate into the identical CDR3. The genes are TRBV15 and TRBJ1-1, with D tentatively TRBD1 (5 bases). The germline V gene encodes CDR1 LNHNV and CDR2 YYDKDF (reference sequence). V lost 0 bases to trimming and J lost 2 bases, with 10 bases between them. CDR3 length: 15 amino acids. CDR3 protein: CATSRDSRGNTEAFF. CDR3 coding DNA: TGTGCCACCAGCAGAGATAGTAGGGGTAACACTGAAGCTTTCTTT.

The CDR3 here is CSVEILAGVHTGELFF. Here the CDR3 DNA reads TGCAGCGTTGAAATTCTAGCGGGAGTTCACACCGGGGAGCTGTTTTTT. The chain is built from TRBV29-1 and TRBJ2-2, with 10 bases lining up with TRBD2. Germline loops: CDR1 SQVTM, CDR2 ANQGSEA. The CDR3 totals 16 residues. The trim removed 2 bases at V and 3 bases at J, leaving 6 bases unmatched.

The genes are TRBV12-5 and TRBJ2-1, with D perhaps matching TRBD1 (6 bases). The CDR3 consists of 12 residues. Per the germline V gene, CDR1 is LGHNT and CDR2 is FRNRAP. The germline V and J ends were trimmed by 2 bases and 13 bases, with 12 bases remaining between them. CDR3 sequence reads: CASGLTGPPQFF. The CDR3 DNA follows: TGTGCTAGTGGTTTGACAGGGCCCCCTCAGTTCTTC.

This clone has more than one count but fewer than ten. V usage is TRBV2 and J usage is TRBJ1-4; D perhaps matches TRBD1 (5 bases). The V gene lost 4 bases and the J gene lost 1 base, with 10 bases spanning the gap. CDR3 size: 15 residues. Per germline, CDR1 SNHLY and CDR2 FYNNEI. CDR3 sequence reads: CASSGQGGTNEKLFF. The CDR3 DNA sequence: TGTGCCAGCAGTGGCCAGGGAGGAACTAATGAAAAACTGTTTTTT. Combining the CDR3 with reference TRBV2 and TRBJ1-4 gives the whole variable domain EPEVTQTPSHQVTQMGQEVILRCVPISNHLYFYWYRQILGQKVEFLVSFYNNEISEKSEIFDDQFSVERPDGSNFTLKIRSTKLEDSAMYFCASSGQGGTNEKLFFGSGTQLSVL.

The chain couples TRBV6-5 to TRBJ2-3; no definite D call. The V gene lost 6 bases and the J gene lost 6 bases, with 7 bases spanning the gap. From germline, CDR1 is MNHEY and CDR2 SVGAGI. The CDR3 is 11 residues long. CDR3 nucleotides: TGTGCCAGCAGAGAGAGGGATACGCAGTATTTT. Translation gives CASRERDTQYF.

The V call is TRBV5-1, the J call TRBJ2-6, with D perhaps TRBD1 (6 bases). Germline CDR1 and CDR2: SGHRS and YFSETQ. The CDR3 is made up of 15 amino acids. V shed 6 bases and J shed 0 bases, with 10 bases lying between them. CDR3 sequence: CASTRQVSGANVLTF. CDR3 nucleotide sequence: TGCGCCAGCACCCGACAGGTCTCTGGGGCCAACGTCCTGACTTTC.

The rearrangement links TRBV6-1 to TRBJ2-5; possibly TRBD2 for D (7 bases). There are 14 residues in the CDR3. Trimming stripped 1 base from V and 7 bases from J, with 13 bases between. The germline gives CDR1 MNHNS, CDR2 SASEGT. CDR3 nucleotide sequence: TGTGCCAGCAGTGAAGAGGGGGGGGCCAGGACCCAGTACTTC. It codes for CASSEEGGARTQYF.

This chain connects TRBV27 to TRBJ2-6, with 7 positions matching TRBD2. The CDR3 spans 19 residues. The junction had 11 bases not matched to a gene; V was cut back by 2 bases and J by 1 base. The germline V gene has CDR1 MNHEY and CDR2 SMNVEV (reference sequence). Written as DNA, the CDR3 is TGTGCCAGCAGTTTAATGTCGCCTTGGGGGGGTTCTGGGGCCAACGTCCTGACTTTC. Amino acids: CASSLMSPWGGSGANVLTF.

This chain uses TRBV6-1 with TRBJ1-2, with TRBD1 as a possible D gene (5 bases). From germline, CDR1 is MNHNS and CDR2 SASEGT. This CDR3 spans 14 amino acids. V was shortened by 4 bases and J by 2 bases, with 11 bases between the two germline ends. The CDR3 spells CASSAVAGNYGYTF. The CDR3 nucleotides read TGTGCCAGCAGTGCCGTCGCAGGGAACTATGGCTACACCTTC.

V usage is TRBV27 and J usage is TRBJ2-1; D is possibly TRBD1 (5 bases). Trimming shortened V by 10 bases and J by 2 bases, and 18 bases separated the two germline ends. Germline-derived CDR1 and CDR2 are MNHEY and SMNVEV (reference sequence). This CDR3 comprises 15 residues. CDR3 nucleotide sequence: TGTGCCACCAGACTTGGGGCCCTCCCCTACAATGAGCAGTTCTTC. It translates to CATRLGALPYNEQFF.

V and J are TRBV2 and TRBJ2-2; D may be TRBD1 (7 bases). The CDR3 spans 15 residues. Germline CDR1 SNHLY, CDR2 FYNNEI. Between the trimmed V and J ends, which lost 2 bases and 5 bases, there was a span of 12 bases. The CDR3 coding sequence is TGTGCCAGCAGTGAAAGATCAGGGGGGACCGGGGAGCTGTTTTTT. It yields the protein CASSERSGGTGELFF.

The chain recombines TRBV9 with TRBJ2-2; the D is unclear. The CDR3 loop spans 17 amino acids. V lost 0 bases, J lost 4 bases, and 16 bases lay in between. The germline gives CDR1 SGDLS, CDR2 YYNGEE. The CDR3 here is CASSVDALSAPTGELFF. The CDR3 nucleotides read TGTGCCAGCAGCGTAGATGCCTTGTCTGCGCCCACCGGGGAGCTGTTTTTT.

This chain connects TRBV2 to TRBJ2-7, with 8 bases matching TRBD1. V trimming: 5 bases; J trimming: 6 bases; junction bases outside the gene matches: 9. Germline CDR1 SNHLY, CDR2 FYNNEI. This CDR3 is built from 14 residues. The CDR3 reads CASSPTQGAGEQYF. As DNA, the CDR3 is TGTGCCAGCAGTCCAACCCAGGGGGCCGGCGAGCAGTACTTC.

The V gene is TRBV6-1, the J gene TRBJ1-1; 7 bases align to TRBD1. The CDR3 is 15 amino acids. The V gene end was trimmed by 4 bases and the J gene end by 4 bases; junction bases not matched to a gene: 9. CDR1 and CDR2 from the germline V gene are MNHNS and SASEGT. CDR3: CASSGNQNRGTEAFF. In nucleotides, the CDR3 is TGTGCCAGCAGTGGAAACCAAAACAGGGGCACTGAAGCTTTCTTT.

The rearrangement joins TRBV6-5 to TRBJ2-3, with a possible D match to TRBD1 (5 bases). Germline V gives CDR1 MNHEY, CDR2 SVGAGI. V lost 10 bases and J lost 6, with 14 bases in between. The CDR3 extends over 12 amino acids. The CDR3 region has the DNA TGTGCCACCGCCTCCCCAGGGGATACGCAGTATTTT. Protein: CATASPGDTQYF.

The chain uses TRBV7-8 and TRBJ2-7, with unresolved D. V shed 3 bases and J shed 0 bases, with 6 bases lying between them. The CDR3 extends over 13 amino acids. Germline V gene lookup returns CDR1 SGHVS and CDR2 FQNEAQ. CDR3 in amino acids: CASSLGNSYEQYF. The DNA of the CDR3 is TGTGCCAGCAGCTTGGGCAACTCCTACGAGCAGTACTTC. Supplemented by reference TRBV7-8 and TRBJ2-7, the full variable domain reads GAGVSQSPRYKVAKRGQDVALRCDPISGHVSLFWYQQALGQGPEFLTYFQNEAQLDKSGLPSDRFFAERPEGSVSTLKIQRTQQEDSAVYLCASSLGNSYEQYFGPGTRLTVT.